This TCR beta chain is drawn from a study of cytomegalovirus exposure and HLA in healthy donors. In the study overall: Around 79 million unique TCRs, all from HLA-typed donors, were included in an early release of the data.

Findings of the study overall: Common viral pathogens were later found to be apparently linked to several of the most significant clusters. HLA alleles were associated with 18,000 or so TCR beta sequences in a later analysis at 0.05 false discovery rate.

Germline V gene data show CDR1 as MNHEY and CDR2 as SMNVEV (reference sequence). The CDR3 loop spans 14 amino acids. Trimming shortened V by 3 bases and J by 4 bases, and 9 bases separated the two germline ends. On this clone itself: The antigen is not known.

The PCR made use of 60 Vbeta and 13 Jbeta primers. Clones were read by immunoSEQ multiplex PCR, and TCRdb kept only the in-frame ones, dropping some. The data show 150,000 to 200,000 clones, about 71% seen once. The receptor was derived from a woman in her thirties or forties in good health and CMV-seropositive. The V gene is TRBV27, the J gene TRBJ1-4, with TRBD1 as a possible D gene (5 bases). The sample comprised PBMCs. CDR3 amino acids: CASSFQGVNEKLFF. The CDR3 region has the DNA TGTGCCAGCAGTTTTCAGGGTGTTAATGAAAAACTGTTTTTT.